These T cell receptor beta chains were read from a single sample in a study of cytomegalovirus exposure and HLA in healthy donors. Sequencing used immunoSEQ multiplex PCR; TCRdb keeps in-frame clones, though not all of them. In the table there are approximately 170,000 clones, roughly 80% of which are singletons. The sequencing input was PBMCs. Receptors were obtained from a male donor in good health and CMV-seronegative. Both conserved end residues are part of each CDR3. A D gene is named only where the DNA matches it firmly. Size values are once, few and many counts, or a class for expanded clones, and some rows have none.

CAWTTGTRQETQYF | TGTGCCTGGACGACAGGGACGAGACAAGAGACCCAGTACTTC | TRBJ2-5 | TRBV30 | few | TRBD1
CSVAGRGSNTEAFF | TGCAGCGTTGCCGGCAGGGGGAGTAACACTGAAGCTTTCTTT | TRBJ1-1 | TRBV29-1 | - | TRBD1
CASSTGTGGGFSNQPQHF | TGTGCCAGCAGCACTGGGACAGGGGGCGGATTTAGCAATCAGCCCCAGCATTTT | TRBJ1-5 | TRBV27 | - | TRBD1
CSARDDSHQFF | TGCAGTGCTAGAGATGACAGCCACCAGTTCTTC | TRBJ2-1 | TRBV20-1 | once | -
CASILLAGESSYNEQFF | TGTGCCAGCATCCTACTAGCGGGGGAGAGCTCCTACAATGAGCAGTTCTTC | TRBJ2-1 | TRBV5-8 | - | TRBD2
CASSYSGAYEQYF | TGTGCCAGCAGTTACTCCGGAGCCTACGAGCAGTACTTC | TRBJ2-7 | TRBV6-6 | - | -
CASSFVRGSSYEQYF | TGTGCCAGCAGCTTCGTTCGGGGGAGCTCCTACGAGCAGTACTTC | TRBJ2-7 | TRBV7-2 | - | -
CASSLAWGKTTGYTDTQYF | TGCGCCAGCAGCTTGGCGTGGGGCAAGACGACAGGCTACACAGATACGCAGTATTTT | TRBJ2-3 | TRBV5-1 | - | -
CASGLPPGGETQYF | TGTGCTAGTGGTTTGCCCCCGGGTGGGGAGACCCAGTACTTC | TRBJ2-5 | TRBV12-5 | - | -
CASSRDRPPDTGELFF | TGTGCCTCTTCCCGGGACAGGCCCCCCGACACCGGGGAGCTGTTTTTT | TRBJ2-2 | TRBV2 | - | TRBD1
CSVGSLSYEQYF | TGCAGCGTTGGCAGTCTCTCCTACGAGCAGTACTTC | TRBJ2-7 | TRBV29-1 | - | -
CASSFQGSYEQYF | TGTGCCAGCAGCTTTCAGGGCTCCTACGAGCAGTACTTC | TRBJ2-7 | TRBV5-5 | - | -
CASSLGDRLGYEQYF | TGCGCCAGCAGCTTGGGGGACAGACTCGGTTACGAGCAGTACTTC | TRBJ2-7 | TRBV5-1 | - | TRBD1
CASRGTGGWNQPQHF | TGTGCCAGCAGGGGGACAGGGGGCTGGAATCAGCCCCAGCATTTT | TRBJ1-5 | TRBV6-5 | - | TRBD1
CASSLGQRGELFF | TGCGCCAGCAGCCTGGGACAGCGCGGGGAGCTGTTTTTT | TRBJ2-2 | TRBV5-1 | once | TRBD1
CASSSMTGQGRGGDYGYTF | TGTGCCAGCAGCTCAATGACGGGACAGGGGAGGGGTGGGGACTATGGCTACACCTTC | TRBJ1-2 | TRBV11-2 | few | TRBD1